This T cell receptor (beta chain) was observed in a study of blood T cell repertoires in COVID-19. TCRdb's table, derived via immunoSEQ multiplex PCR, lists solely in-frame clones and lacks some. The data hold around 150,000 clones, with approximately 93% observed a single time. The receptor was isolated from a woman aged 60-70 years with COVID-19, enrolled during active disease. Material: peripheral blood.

The CDR3 reads CASSKGTGYSNQPQHF. The CDR3 DNA sequence: TGTGCCAGTAGTAAGGGGACAGGCTATAGCAATCAGCCCCAGCATTTT. The V gene is TRBV19, the J gene TRBJ1-5, with TRBD1 identical over 8 bases. This CDR3 has 16 residues. V gave up 4 bases and J gave up 0 bases; unmatched junction bases: 5. The germline CDR1 and CDR2 sequences are LNHDA and SQIVND (reference sequence).